The next 4 T cell receptor beta chains were all read from a single sample in a study of T cell responses to AZD1222 COVID-19 vaccine. The table came from immunoSEQ multiplex PCR; TCRdb's copy has only in-frame clones and leaves some out. The sample has approximately 150,000 clones; over 85% are singletons. The source was peripheral blood, collected on day 0 of MenACWY control vaccination. These receptor sequences come from an adult in good health.

The J gene is TRBJ1-2, the V gene TRBV4-3; D ambiguous. Trimming pared 4 bases from V and 2 bases from J, leaving 14 bases between. There are 15 residues in the CDR3. Germline V lookup: CDR1 LGHNA, CDR2 YSLEER. This CDR3 is CASSPFFGGNYGYTF. In DNA form, the CDR3 reads TGCGCCAGCAGCCCCTTTTTCGGAGGGAACTATGGCTACACCTTC.

On this clone itself: The sample holds other DNA sequences that translate to the same CDR3. The genes are TRBV11-2 and TRBJ1-3; 7 bases are a match to TRBD1. Germline V gene sequence: CDR1 SGHAT, CDR2 FQNNGV. This CDR3 has 15 residues. V trimming: 5 bases; J trimming: 1 base; junction bases outside the gene matches: 5. The CDR3 DNA reads TGTGCCAGCAGCCGTACAGGGGATTCTGGAAACACCATATATTTT. This translates into CASSRTGDSGNTIYF.

The rearrangement uses TRBV9 and TRBJ2-5; D gene ambiguous. Germline lookup yields CDR1 SGDLS and CDR2 YYNGEE. The V end lost 0 bases, the J end lost 5 bases, and 8 bases lay between the germline ends. This CDR3 contains 13 residues. In DNA, the CDR3 is TGTGCCAGCAGCGTAGGTAGTTACGAGACCCAGTACTTC. It yields the protein CASSVGSYETQYF.

As for this clone: The sample contains more than one DNA sequence encoding this CDR3. V gene TRBV7-6 combines with J gene TRBJ2-1, with 9 bases identical to TRBD2. The trim removed 1 base at V and 4 bases at J, leaving 2 bases unmatched. The germline V gene encodes CDR1 SGHVS and CDR2 FNYEAQ. The CDR3 runs 15 residues. Here the CDR3 DNA reads TGTGCCAGCAGCTTAGGAAGCGGGGGGTACAATGAGCAGTTCTTC. Residues: CASSLGSGGYNEQFF.